These 20 T cell receptor beta chains were sequenced from one sample in a study of PD-1 blockade in classical Hodgkin lymphoma (dated by TCRdb to the early 2020s). Sample time point, as interpreted from the label and publication: cycle 2 day 1 (C2D1) of nivolumab. Relapse after autologous stem cell transplantation had occurred in all trial patients, and cohorts A, B and C were distinguished by prior brentuximab vedotin exposure. Libraries were made using the immunoSEQ multiplex PCR assay. In TCRdb, the immuneACCESS table is reduced to in-frame sequences with V and J assigned. These tables do not hold every clone; where another copy was compared, an unresolved V gene accounts for under half, and the others remain unexplained. The table for this sample lists roughly 25,000 clones; roughly four fifths of them were counted only once. The top ten clonotypes cover roughly 12% of the sample. The sample consisted of peripheral blood mononuclear cells (PBMCs), taken before the second cycle of nivolumab. The receptors come from a human donor with classical Hodgkin lymphoma.

The chain recombines TRBV5-3 with TRBJ1-5; 9 bases align to TRBD1. TRBV5-3 is sorted into the ORF group, with uncertain function. The V gene end was trimmed by 2 bases and the J gene end by 3 bases; junction bases not matched to a gene: 9. CDR3 length: 17 residues. Here the CDR3 reads CARSLRDRGNLNQPQHF. CDR3 sequence (DNA): TGTGCCAGAAGCTTACGCGACAGGGGGAACCTCAATCAGCCCCAGCATTTT.

The gene calls are TRBV11-2 and TRBJ1-2; 9 nucleotides align to TRBD1. CDR1 and CDR2 (germline): SGHAT, FQNNGV. V gave up 4 bases and J gave up 2 bases; unmatched junction bases: 5. The CDR3 sequence is 15 residues long. The CDR3 sequence is CASSSWTGENYGYTF. DNA of the CDR3: TGTGCCAGCAGCTCGTGGACAGGGGAGAACTATGGCTACACCTTC. Based on the CDR3 plus reference TRBV11-2 and TRBJ1-2, the full variable domain is EAGVAQSPRYKIIEKRQSVAFWCNPISGHATLYWYQQILGQGPKLLIQFQNNGVVDDSQLPKDRFSAERLKGVDSTLKIQPAKLEDSAVYLCASSSWTGENYGYTFGSGTRLTVV.

The sample holds one count of this clone. The chain recombines TRBV30 with TRBJ2-5, with D uncertain. Germline assignment: CDR1 GTSNPN and CDR2 SVGIG (reference sequence). This CDR3 spans 14 amino acids. Trimming left V 2 bases short and J 1 base short, with 11 bases between. The CDR3 DNA follows: TGTGCCTGGAGTAGGAGCGCCGGCCAAGAGACCCAGTACTTC. Translation gives CAWSRSAGQETQYF.

The chain combines TRBV23-1 with TRBJ1-1; D call uncertain. TRBV23-1 counts as an open reading frame of uncertain function. V was clipped by 10 bases and J by 1 base, with 16 bases between them. There are 14 residues in the CDR3. The DNA for the CDR3 is TGCGCCACCCCACTCATTCTAGAGAACACTGAAGCTTTCTTT. As protein: CATPLILENTEAFF.

The chain links TRBV28 to TRBJ2-1; D is possibly TRBD1 (6 bases). The CDR3 sequence is 14 residues long. V lost 5 bases and J 9 bases, leaving 17 bases between the germline ends. Germline V gene sequence: CDR1 MDHEN, CDR2 SYDVKM. In nucleotides, the CDR3 is TGTGCCAGCAGTCCCGCTTCAGGGGCTCGTGAGCAGTTCTTC. This translates into CASSPASGAREQFF.

This chain links TRBV2 with TRBJ2-1; D possibly matches TRBD1 or TRBD2 (5 bases each). The V end was cut by 3 bases, the J end by 4 bases, with 7 bases between. Germline-derived CDR1 and CDR2 are SNHLY and FYNNEI. CDR3 size: 13 residues. The CDR3 loop reads CASSEGPYNEQFF. DNA for the CDR3: TGTGCCAGCAGTGAGGGACCTTACAATGAGCAGTTCTTC.

This clone was seen a handful of times. This rearrangement joins TRBV28 to TRBJ1-2; D may be TRBD1 (5 bases). CDR1 is MDHEN and CDR2 is SYDVKM in the germline V gene. Between the trimmed V and J ends, which lost 3 bases and 4 bases, there was a span of 6 bases. This CDR3 comprises 12 residues. The CDR3 region has the DNA TGTGCCAGCAGTTTCGGGGGCTATGGCTACACCTTC. It is translated as CASSFGGYGYTF.

The rearrangement links TRBV19 to TRBJ2-4; maybe TRBD2 (5 bases). There are 12 residues in the CDR3. Germline V gene lookup returns CDR1 LNHDA and CDR2 SQIVND (reference sequence). V lost 11 bases, J lost 6 bases, and 14 bases lay in between. CDR3 in amino acids: CAWAGRGNIQYF. CDR3 DNA: TGTGCCTGGGCGGGCAGAGGAAACATTCAGTACTTC.

This chain uses TRBV19 with TRBJ2-5; D tentatively reads TRBD1 or TRBD2 (5 bases each). V shed 3 bases and J shed 7 bases, with 12 bases lying between them. Germline V gives CDR1 LNHDA, CDR2 SQIVND (reference sequence). CDR3 length: 13 amino acids. The CDR3 reads CASSIEGLGTQYF. CDR3 DNA sequence: TGTGCCAGTAGTATTGAGGGGCTGGGGACCCAGTACTTC. Full variable domain (outside the CDR3, taken from reference TRBV19 and TRBJ2-5): DGGITQSPKYLFRKEGQNVTLSCEQNLNHDAMYWYRQDPGQGLRLIYYSQIVNDFQKGDIAEGYSVSREKKESFPLTVTSAQKNPTAFYLCASSIEGLGTQYFGPGTRLLVL.

V and J are TRBV6-4 and TRBJ2-7, with D possibly being TRBD2 (6 bases). Trimming left V 0 bases short and J 3 bases short, with 15 bases between. The CDR3 has 16 residues. Germline CDR1 reads MRHNA; CDR2 reads SNTAGT. The CDR3 is CASSDSRGIAFYEQYF. The CDR3 region has the DNA TGTGCCAGCAGTGACTCGCGGGGCATAGCATTCTACGAGCAGTACTTC.

The chain couples TRBV5-6 to TRBJ2-6, with D hard to call. Trimming took 1 base from V and 0 from J, leaving 11 bases between them. Germline CDR1 reads SGHDT; CDR2 reads YYEEEE. CDR3 length equals 17 residues. The CDR3 sequence is CASSLLYDRSGANVLTF. The CDR3 coding sequence is TGTGCCAGCAGCTTGTTGTACGACCGCTCTGGGGCCAACGTCCTGACTTTC.

The chain has TRBV10-1 and TRBJ2-7; D possibly uses TRBD1 or TRBD2 (5 bases each). V lost 7 bases to trimming and J lost 4 bases, with 11 bases between them. This CDR3 is 12 amino acids long. The germline V gene encodes CDR1 WNHNN and CDR2 SYGVQD (reference sequence). DNA of the CDR3: TGCGCCAGCACGGGGCCAGTGTACGAGCAGTACTTC. This translates into CASTGPVYEQYF.

Concerning this clone: The sample carries other DNA sequences with the same CDR3. The J gene is TRBJ2-7, the V gene TRBV10-3, with D hard to call. CDR3 size: 15 residues. V was pared by 4 bases and J by 3 bases, with 16 bases between. CDR1 and CDR2 from the germline V gene are ENHRY and SYGVKD. The CDR3 nucleotides read TGTGCCATCAGTGCAACACAACAAGCCTTCTACGAGCAGTACTTC. Translation gives CAISATQQAFYEQYF.

The gene calls are TRBV7-9 and TRBJ1-1; tentative D call: TRBD1 (5 bases). CDR3 length: 14 residues. Germline V CDR1 and CDR2: SEHNR, FQNEAQ (reference sequence). V was trimmed by 4 bases and J by 3 bases, leaving 12 bases between them. The CDR3 sequence: CASSSPVRDTEAFF. CDR3 bases: TGTGCCAGCAGCTCCCCCGTCAGGGACACTGAAGCTTTCTTT.

V gene TRBV29-1 combines with J gene TRBJ2-5, with D possibly matching TRBD1 (7 bases). CDR3 length: 12 amino acids. Trimming pared 6 bases from V and 3 bases from J, leaving 11 bases between. CDR1 is SQVTM, CDR2 ANQGSEA, per germline. CDR3 amino acids: CSVEGAEETQYF. Here the CDR3 DNA reads TGCAGCGTGGAGGGGGCGGAAGAGACCCAGTACTTC. The whole variable domain, remainder taken from reference TRBV29-1 and TRBJ2-5, is SAVISQKPSRDICQRGTSLTIQCQVDSQVTMMFWYRQQPGQSLTLIATANQGSEATYESGFVIDKFPISRPNLTFSTLTVSNMSPEDSSIYLCSVEGAEETQYFGPGTRLLVL.

The genes are TRBV7-2 and TRBJ2-3, with D maybe TRBD2 (5 bases). The CDR3 sequence is 16 residues long. Per germline, CDR1 SGHTA and CDR2 FQGNSA. Trimming removed 1 base from V and 1 base from J, with 12 bases in between. The CDR3 is CASSLVGLGGTDTQYF. The CDR3 DNA sequence: TGTGCCAGCAGCTTAGTGGGGTTGGGAGGCACAGATACGCAGTATTTT.

This rearrangement joins TRBV15 to TRBJ2-1; the D is unclear. Looked up from germline, CDR1 is LNHNV and CDR2 is YYDKDF (reference sequence). The CDR3 spans 15 residues. The V end lost 6 bases, the J end lost 1 base, and 13 bases lay between the germline ends. This CDR3 is CATRGERRSYNEQFF. The CDR3 DNA sequence: TGTGCCACCAGGGGTGAGCGTAGATCCTACAATGAGCAGTTCTTC.

The chain combines TRBV4-3 with TRBJ2-7, with D unresolved. This CDR3 comprises 14 residues. Trimming removed 4 bases from V and 3 bases from J, with 13 bases in between. The germline CDR1 and CDR2 sequences are LGHNA and YSLEER. The DNA of the CDR3 is TGCGCCAGCAGCCTGGCCCCAGGTCGCTACGAGCAGTACTTC. It translates to CASSLAPGRYEQYF.

The rearrangement links TRBV9 to TRBJ1-5; D unclear. CDR3 size: 15 residues. The V gene lost 0 bases and the J gene lost 0 bases, with 7 bases spanning the gap. The germline V gene encodes CDR1 SGDLS and CDR2 YYNGEE. The CDR3 region has the DNA TGTGCCAGCAGCGTAGACTGGGATAGCAATCAGCCCCAGCATTTT. Translated: CASSVDWDSNQPQHF.

The V gene is TRBV9, the J gene TRBJ1-2; D unresolved. V shed 3 bases and J shed 2 bases, with 14 bases lying between them. CDR3 size: 15 residues. Per the germline V gene, CDR1 is SGDLS and CDR2 is YYNGEE. The CDR3 nucleotides are TGTGCCAGCAGCGGTGAACAGATTCTCAACTATGGCTACACCTTC. This codes for CASSGEQILNYGYTF.